Following are 25 T cell receptor beta chains from one sample sequenced in a study of blood T cells in healthy people across ages. Combining a sample-barcoded 5' primer with a J-beta primer mix, a second PCR ran for 7 to 11 cycles. MiXCR was run by TCRdb on the 5' RACE reads, yielding one entry per CDR3 protein. The sample has 1.5 million to 2 million distinct CDR3 sequences, approximately 30% seen once. The sequenced material came from blood. These receptor sequences come from a woman aged 25-40 years in good health.

This clonotype was observed at least ten times. The rearrangement links TRBV7-2 to TRBJ2-4, with D tentatively TRBD1 or TRBD2 (5 bases each). From germline, CDR1 is SGHTA and CDR2 FQGNSA. The CDR3 runs to 18 residues. The germline V and J ends were trimmed by 1 base and 3 bases, with 19 bases remaining between them. The CDR3 protein is CASSLGSARGKGKNIQYF. In nucleotides, the CDR3 is TGTGCCAGCAGCTTAGGTTCTGCGAGGGGAAAGGGCAAAAACATTCAGTACTTC.

This clonotype was recorded a few times. The chain employs TRBV29-1 and TRBJ1-1, with D uncertain. The CDR3 sequence is 11 residues long. Germline assignment: CDR1 SQVTM and CDR2 ANQGSEA. The ends were cut back, 7 bases at V and 6 bases at J, with 12 bases in the middle. CDR3 sequence: CSATSRPEAFF. The DNA for the CDR3 is TGCAGCGCCACCTCTCGACCTGAAGCTTTCTTT.

The V gene is TRBV12-3 or TRBV12-4, the J gene TRBJ2-4; D is ambiguous. V was trimmed by 2 bases and J by 7 bases, leaving 12 bases between them. The length of the CDR3 is 14 residues. The CDR3 region is CASSLRKGSNIQYF. CDR3 DNA sequence: TGTGCCAGCAGTTTAAGGAAGGGAAGCAACATTCAGTACTTC.

On this clonotype itself: The junction shows a germline mismatch at one end, possibly a read error. The J gene is TRBJ1-5, the V gene TRBV2; TRBD1 is a possible D gene (6 bases). This CDR3 contains 13 residues. The germline V gene encodes CDR1 SNHLY and CDR2 FYNNEI. The CDR3 loop is CTSSSRDTGPQHF. The CDR3 DNA reads as TGTACCAGCAGCTCCAGGGACACAGGGCCCCAGCATTTT. Together with reference TRBV2 and TRBJ1-5, the CDR3 gives the full variable domain: EPEVTQTPSHQVTQMGQEVILRCVPISNHLYFYWYRQILGQKVEFLVSFYNNEISEKSEIFDDQFSVERPDGSNFTLKIRSTKLEDSAMYFCTSSSRDTGPQHFGDGTRLSIL.

This chain uses TRBV6-5 with TRBJ1-1, with D possibly matching TRBD1 (5 bases). V was shortened by 0 bases and J by 1 base, with 12 bases between the two germline ends. The CDR3 spans 16 residues. Germline V gene data show CDR1 as MNHEY and CDR2 as SVGAGI. For the CDR3, the DNA is TGTGCCAGCAGTTACTCGATGACAGTACGGAACACTGAAGCTTTCTTT. It is translated as CASSYSMTVRNTEAFF.

This chain connects TRBV7-9 to TRBJ2-4, with 9 bases fitting TRBD2. Germline V gene lookup returns CDR1 SEHNR and CDR2 FQNEAQ (reference sequence). The V gene end was trimmed by 8 bases and the J gene end by 7 bases; junction bases not matched to a gene: 6. This CDR3 region has 13 residues. The CDR3 region has the DNA TGTGCCAGCGAAAGGGCGGGAGGGAACATTCAGTACTTC. This translates into CASERAGGNIQYF.

The V and J genes are TRBV7-2 and TRBJ1-3; D gene unclear. Trimming pared 4 bases from V and 0 bases from J, leaving 7 bases between. From germline, CDR1 is SGHTA and CDR2 FQGNSA. This CDR3 region has 14 residues. The CDR3: CASSSRSSGNTIYF. The CDR3 DNA is TGTGCCAGCAGCTCCCGATCCTCTGGAAACACCATATATTTT.

The chain has TRBV6-2 or TRBV6-3 and TRBJ2-5; 10 bases agree with TRBD1. The end of the DNA aligns better with TRBJ2-7, so the J call may be wrong. CDR1 MNHEY and CDR2 SVGEGT come from the germline V gene. The CDR3 covers 16 residues. In nucleotides, the CDR3 is TGTGCCAGCAGTTATTTTTCCGGGACAGGGGCCAACGAGCAGTACTTC. Its translation is CASSYFSGTGANEQYF.

The table lists this clonotype with a few counts. A much larger clone sits a single nucleotide away, making a read error possible. The chain uses TRBV20-1 and TRBJ2-6; D ambiguous. Trimming cost V 0 bases and J 4 bases, with 7 bases left between them. The CDR3 spans 14 residues. Germline V CDR1 and CDR2: DFQATT, SNEGSKA (reference sequence). CDR3 in amino acids: CSAREHSGANVLTF. CDR3 bases: TGCAGTGCTAGAGAACATAGCGGGGCCAACGTCCTGACTTTC.

This clonotype was recorded many times. The rearrangement links TRBV7-2 to TRBJ2-7, with D perhaps given as TRBD1 or TRBD2 (6 bases each). Germline CDR1 reads SGHTA; CDR2 reads FQGNSA. Trimming left V 6 bases short and J 0 bases short, with 9 bases between. CDR3 length: 13 amino acids. CDR3 in DNA: TGTGCCAGCAGGCGGGACATCTCCTACGAGCAGTACTTC. This translates into CASRRDISYEQYF.

This clonotype was observed a handful of times. The chain has TRBV27 and TRBJ2-3; tentatively, D is TRBD2 (7 bases). The V end was cut by 3 bases, the J end by 3 bases, with 16 bases between. This CDR3 contains 16 residues. CDR1 and CDR2 (germline): MNHEY, SMNVEV (reference sequence). CDR3: CASSLGGSGETDTQYF. For the CDR3, the DNA is TGTGCCAGCAGTTTGGGGGGGTCAGGGGAGACAGATACGCAGTATTTT.

The genes are TRBV20-1 and TRBJ2-4; 7 bases agree with TRBD2. The CDR3 has 15 residues. Germline V gives CDR1 DFQATT, CDR2 SNEGSKA (reference sequence). The V segment lost 5 bases and the J segment 13 bases; nucleotides outside the gene matches: 20. The CDR3 sequence: CSAPIQAGAGNEQYF. CDR3 DNA: TGCAGTGCTCCCATCCAGGCGGGAGCGGGGAATGAGCAGTACTTC.

This clonotype was observed many times. J is TRBJ2-1 and V is TRBV12-5; the match to TRBD1 covers 7 bases. CDR1 is LGHNT and CDR2 is FRNRAP in the germline V gene. V lost 4 bases and J lost 3; bases outside the gene matches: 0. The CDR3 consists of 13 residues. CDR3 residues: CASGWDSYNEQFF. The CDR3 nucleotides read TGTGCTAGTGGTTGGGACAGCTACAATGAGCAGTTCTTC.

V is TRBV7-7 and J is TRBJ2-1, with D unresolved. The CDR3 covers 13 residues. V gave up 5 bases and J gave up 2 bases, with 7 bases separating them. Germline V gene lookup returns CDR1 SSHAT and CDR2 FNYEAQ (reference sequence). CDR3 DNA: TGTGCCAGCAGCGAAAAAACCTACAATGAGCAGTTCTTC. Encoded protein: CASSEKTYNEQFF.

The chain recombines TRBV24-1 with TRBJ2-4; a possible D gene is TRBD1 (5 bases). Trimming took 7 bases from V and 13 from J, leaving 34 bases between them. This CDR3 region has 18 residues. CDR1 and CDR2 from the germline V gene are KGHDR and SFDVKD. The CDR3 coding sequence is TGTGCCACCAGAGCACGACTCCTCGAGCAGGGCCCCTACAATGAGCAGTACTTC. It specifies CATRARLLEQGPYNEQYF.

The sample holds many counts of this clonotype. The J gene is TRBJ2-7, the V gene TRBV7-2; TRBD1 is a possible D gene (5 bases). Looked up from germline, CDR1 is SGHTA and CDR2 is FQGNSA. V was cut by 5 bases and J by 1 base, with 18 bases left in between. The CDR3 runs to 16 residues. This chain's CDR3 is CASSPRAGSLSYEQYF. The CDR3 DNA is TGTGCCAGCAGCCCAAGGGCAGGGTCCTTATCCTACGAGCAGTACTTC.

The chain links TRBV12-5 to TRBJ1-1; no definite D call. CDR1 and CDR2 (germline): LGHNT, FRNRAP. Trimming took 6 bases from V and 2 from J, leaving 10 bases between them. The CDR3 extends over 13 amino acids. The CDR3 nucleotides are TGTGCTAGTGGCCTCGCCATAAACACTGAAGCTTTCTTT. Its translation: CASGLAINTEAFF. The variable domain in full, with the rest retrieved from reference TRBV12-5 and TRBJ1-1, is DARVTQTPRHKVTEMGQEVTMRCQPILGHNTVFWYRQTMMQGLELLAYFRNRAPLDDSGMPKDRFSAEMPDATLATLKIQPSEPRDSAVYFCASGLAINTEAFFGQGTRLTVV.

This clonotype was found many times. CDR3 nucleotide sequence: TGTGCCAGCAGCGTAGGAAAAGCGCGCTACGAGCAGTACTTC. Translation gives CASSVGKARYEQYF. The chain uses TRBV9 and TRBJ2-7, with D unclear. Germline loops: CDR1 SGDLS, CDR2 YYNGEE. The CDR3 consists of 14 residues. V shed 0 bases and J shed 3 bases, with 10 bases lying between them.

The chain has TRBV20-1 and TRBJ2-5; TRBD2 matches 14 bases. Losses at the gene ends were 5 bases for V and 1 base for J; bases not matched to a gene: 6. CDR1 DFQATT and CDR2 SNEGSKA come from the germline V gene (reference sequence). The CDR3 contains 16 residues. Written as DNA, the CDR3 is TGCAGTGCTCCGGGGACTAGCGGGAGCGTCCAAGAGACCCAGTACTTC. Translating it yields CSAPGTSGSVQETQYF.

This clonotype came up a few times. V and J are TRBV12-3 or TRBV12-4 and TRBJ1-1, with D possibly TRBD1 on 5 matching bases. This CDR3 spans 15 amino acids. The germline V and J ends were trimmed by 5 bases and 7 bases, with 20 bases remaining between them. In DNA, the CDR3 is TGTGCCAGCAGTCCGGCCGGGACTGGCTCTCATGAAGCTTTCTTT. Residues: CASSPAGTGSHEAFF.

This clonotype was counted many times. This sequence joins TRBV6-1 and TRBJ2-1; D unresolved. The germline V and J ends were trimmed by 3 bases and 0 bases, with 9 bases remaining between them. Germline values: CDR1 MNHNS, CDR2 SASEGT. CDR3 length: 15 residues. CDR3 amino acids: CASSEGLSSYNEQFF. CDR3 DNA: TGTGCCAGCAGTGAGGGTTTAAGCTCCTACAATGAGCAGTTCTTC.

Concerning this clonotype: A much more abundant neighbour one base away suggests this may be a read error. The CDR3 is CASSVGSGTNEQYF. CDR3 coding DNA: TGTGCCAGCAGCGTCGGTAGCGGGACCAATGAGCAGTACTTC. V usage is TRBV9 and J usage is TRBJ2-7; 8 bases are shared with TRBD2. V shed 2 bases and J 7 bases; nucleotides not matched to a gene: 8. Germline CDR1 SGDLS, CDR2 YYNGEE. The CDR3 length is 14 residues.

This chain links TRBV10-3 with TRBJ2-1; D possibly matches TRBD1 or TRBD2 (6 bases each). TRBJ2-7 explains the end of the DNA better; the J call may be wrong. The CDR3 contains 12 residues. The germline gives CDR1 ENHRY, CDR2 SYGVKD. The CDR3 coding sequence is TGTGCCATAGGAGGGGGAAACAATGAGCAGTACTTC. Its protein is CAIGGGNNEQYF.

This chain connects TRBV18 to TRBJ2-1, with D possibly matching TRBD1 (6 bases). Trimming cost V 5 bases and J 0 bases, with 14 bases left between them. Germline loops: CDR1 KGHSH, CDR2 LQKENI. The CDR3 is made up of 16 amino acids. CDR3 sequence: CASSSWDTSSYNEQFF. As DNA, the CDR3 is TGTGCCAGCTCATCCTGGGACACAAGCTCCTACAATGAGCAGTTCTTC.

The CDR3 spells CASSLMSRGDSGFAQYF. The CDR3 coding sequence is TGTGCCAGCAGCTTAATGTCTAGAGGGGACTCCGGTTTTGCGCAGTATTTT. The chain couples TRBV7-2 to TRBJ2-3, with D possibly TRBD2 on 6 matching bases. This CDR3 is built from 17 residues. Germline CDR1 and CDR2: SGHTA and FQGNSA. Trimming took 2 bases from V and 10 from J, leaving 25 bases between them.